A selection of T cell receptor beta chains follows, all from one sample in a study of CD8 T cells in ankylosing spondylitis. Each CDR3 protein is one row after TCRdb ran MiXCR on the 5' RACE reads. Among about 800,000 distinct CDR3 sequences listed, roughly 10% were seen once. Sequencing was done on a sample of blood, either unsorted or a sorted T cell fraction (not recorded which). These TCRs come from a male donor with ankylosing spondylitis. Both conserved end residues are part of each CDR3.

V	J	CDR3
TRBV20-1	TRBJ2-3	CSARDLLSSTDTQYF
TRBV28	TRBJ1-1	CASSTGGVTEAFF
TRBV4-1	TRBJ1-6	CASSQDEGRDSPLHF
TRBV4-2	TRBJ2-7	CASSQEQGTYEQYF
TRBV9	TRBJ2-7	CASSVRDYYEQYF
TRBV20-1	TRBJ2-1	CSASRLAGSMEQFF
TRBV12-3/TRBV12-4	TRBJ2-3	CASSFQPPGQGFSDTQYF
TRBV4-3	TRBJ2-4	CASSPGRENIQYF
TRBV5-1	TRBJ2-3	CASSLMGPMGTDTQYF
TRBV9	TRBJ2-2	CASSVATVGQYGELFF
TRBV12-3/TRBV12-4	TRBJ1-6	CASRRDSSPLHF
TRBV5-5	TRBJ1-1	CASMAGYGTEAFF
TRBV29-1	TRBJ2-7	CSVMGALLYEQYF
TRBV4-1	TRBJ1-2	CASSQVNAETGYTF
TRBV7-9	TRBJ1-2	CASSFKGGSGYTF
TRBV20-1	TRBJ2-7	CSVSPYEQYF
TRBV7-3	TRBJ1-3	CASSYGTGPGNTIYF
TRBV7-6	TRBJ1-3	CASSSTGQGGNTIYF
TRBV20-1	TRBJ1-3	CSAGRYAGNTIYF
TRBV6-1	TRBJ1-1	CASREFVGSTEAFF
TRBV28	TRBJ1-5	CASRRRQGANQPQHF
TRBV7-2	TRBJ1-2	CASSDLPGGRGYGYTF
TRBV7-6	TRBJ2-1	CASSSPGTKYNEQFF
TRBV28	TRBJ1-2	CASTIGGMTNYGYTF
TRBV12-3/TRBV12-4	TRBJ2-3	CASTRTSSSTQYF
TRBV4-2	TRBJ2-6	CASSLGPSEVNVLTF
TRBV5-1	TRBJ1-1	CASSLVGIRNTEAFF
TRBV6-2/TRBV6-3	TRBJ1-1	CASRSRVGDTEAFF
TRBV3-1	TRBJ1-6	CASSREGLRDSPLHF
TRBV6-5	TRBJ2-7	CASSLLADSYEQYF
TRBV7-3	TRBJ2-1	CASSLSGGFEQFF
TRBV29-1	TRBJ2-1	CSVGDNSYNEQFF
TRBV20-1	TRBJ2-3	CSAPHLGFTDTQYF
TRBV7-2	TRBJ2-2	CASSPWTDGELFF
TRBV18	TRBJ1-1	CASSPPDRGDQNTEAFF
TRBV7-3	TRBJ2-6	CAIGTGTSGANVLTF
TRBV7-9	TRBJ2-2	CASSIRQGPNTGELFF
TRBV12-5	TRBJ2-3	CASGYGDHTDTQYF
TRBV6-5	TRBJ2-7	CASSYSPTVTYEQYF
TRBV18	TRBJ1-5	CASSPRASGFPQPQHF
TRBV6-2/TRBV6-3	TRBJ1-1	CASSYDRMTEAFF
TRBV12-3/TRBV12-4	TRBJ1-1	CASSFGTGTAFF